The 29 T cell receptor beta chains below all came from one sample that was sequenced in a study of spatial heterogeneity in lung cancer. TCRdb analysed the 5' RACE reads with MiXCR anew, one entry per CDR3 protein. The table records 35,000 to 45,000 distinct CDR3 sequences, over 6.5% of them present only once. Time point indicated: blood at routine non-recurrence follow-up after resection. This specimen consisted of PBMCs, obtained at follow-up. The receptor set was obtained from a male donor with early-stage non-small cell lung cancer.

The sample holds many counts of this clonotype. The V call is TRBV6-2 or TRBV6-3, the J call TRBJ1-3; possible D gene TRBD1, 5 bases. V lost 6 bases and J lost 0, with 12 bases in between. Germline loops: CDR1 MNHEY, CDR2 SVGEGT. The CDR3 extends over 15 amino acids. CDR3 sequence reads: CASRPGLSSGNTIYF. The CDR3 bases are TGTGCCAGCAGACCGGGACTGAGCTCTGGAAACACCATATATTTT.

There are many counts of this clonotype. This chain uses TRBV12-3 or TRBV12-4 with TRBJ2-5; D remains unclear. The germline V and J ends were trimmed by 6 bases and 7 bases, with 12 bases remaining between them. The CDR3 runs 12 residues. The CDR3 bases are TGTGCCAGCAGCTCCTCGAGGTGGACCCAGTACTTC. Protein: CASSSSRWTQYF.

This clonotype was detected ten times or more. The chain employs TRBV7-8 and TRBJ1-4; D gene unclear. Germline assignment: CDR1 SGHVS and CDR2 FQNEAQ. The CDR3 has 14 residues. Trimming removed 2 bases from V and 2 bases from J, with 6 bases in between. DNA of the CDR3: TGTGCCAGCAGCTTATTTCTTACTAATGAAAAACTGTTTTTT. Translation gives CASSLFLTNEKLFF.

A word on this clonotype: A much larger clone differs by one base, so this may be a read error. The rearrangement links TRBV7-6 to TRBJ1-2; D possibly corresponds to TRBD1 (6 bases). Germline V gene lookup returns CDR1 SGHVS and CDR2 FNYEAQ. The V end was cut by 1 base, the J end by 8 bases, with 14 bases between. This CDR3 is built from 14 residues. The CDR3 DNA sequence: TGTGCCAGCAGCTTAGAGGCAGGGGTGTACGGCTACACCTTC. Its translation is CASSLEAGVYGYTF. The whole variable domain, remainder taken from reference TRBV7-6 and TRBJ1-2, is GAGVSQSPRYKVTKRGQDVALRCDPISGHVSLYWYRQALGQGPEFLTYFNYEAQQDKSGLPNDRFSAERPEGSISTLTIQRTEQRDSAMYRCASSLEAGVYGYTFGSGTRLTVV.

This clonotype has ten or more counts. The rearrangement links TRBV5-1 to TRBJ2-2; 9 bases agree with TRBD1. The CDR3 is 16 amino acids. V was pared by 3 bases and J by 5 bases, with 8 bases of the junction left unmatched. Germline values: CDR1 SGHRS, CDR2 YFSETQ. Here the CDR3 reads CASSSRAGTGTGELFF. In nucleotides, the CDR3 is TGCGCCAGCAGCTCCCGCGCCGGGACAGGGACCGGGGAGCTGTTTTTT.

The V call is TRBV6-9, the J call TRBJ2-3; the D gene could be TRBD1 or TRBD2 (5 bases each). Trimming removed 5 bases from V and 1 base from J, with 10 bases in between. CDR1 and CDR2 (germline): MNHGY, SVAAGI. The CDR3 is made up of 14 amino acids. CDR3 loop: CASSRMGGTDTQYF. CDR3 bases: TGTGCCAGCAGTCGCATGGGGGGCACAGATACGCAGTATTTT.

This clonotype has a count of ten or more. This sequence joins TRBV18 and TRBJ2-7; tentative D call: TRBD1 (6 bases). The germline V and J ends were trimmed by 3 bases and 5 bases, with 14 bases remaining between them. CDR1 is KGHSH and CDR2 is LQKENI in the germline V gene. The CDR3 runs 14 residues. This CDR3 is CASSPAQGTHEQYF. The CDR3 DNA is TGTGCCAGCTCACCGGCGCAGGGGACCCACGAGCAGTACTTC.

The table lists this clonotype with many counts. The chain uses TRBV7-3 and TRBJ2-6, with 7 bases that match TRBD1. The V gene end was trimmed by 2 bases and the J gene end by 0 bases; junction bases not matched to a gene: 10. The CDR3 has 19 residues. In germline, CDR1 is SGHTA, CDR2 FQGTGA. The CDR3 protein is CASSLFSQGSPSGANVLTF. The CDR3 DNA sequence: TGTGCCAGCAGCTTATTTTCACAGGGGAGCCCCTCTGGGGCCAACGTCCTGACTTTC.

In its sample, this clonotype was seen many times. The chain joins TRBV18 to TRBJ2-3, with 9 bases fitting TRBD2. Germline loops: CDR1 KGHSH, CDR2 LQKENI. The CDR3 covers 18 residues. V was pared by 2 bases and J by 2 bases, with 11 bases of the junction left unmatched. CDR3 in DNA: TGTGCCAGCTCACCAATGGCCCCCAGCGGGGGGCCCACAGATACGCAGTATTTT. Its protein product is CASSPMAPSGGPTDTQYF.

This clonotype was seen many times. CDR3 loop: CASIQGDRSNQPQHF. The DNA for the CDR3 is TGTGCCAGCATTCAAGGGGACAGGTCCAATCAGCCCCAGCATTTT. The rearrangement uses TRBV6-6 and TRBJ1-5; 8 bases are shared with TRBD1. Germline assignment: CDR1 MNHNY and CDR2 SVGAGI (reference sequence). The CDR3 covers 15 residues. Losses at the gene ends were 7 bases for V and 3 bases for J; bases not matched to a gene: 8.

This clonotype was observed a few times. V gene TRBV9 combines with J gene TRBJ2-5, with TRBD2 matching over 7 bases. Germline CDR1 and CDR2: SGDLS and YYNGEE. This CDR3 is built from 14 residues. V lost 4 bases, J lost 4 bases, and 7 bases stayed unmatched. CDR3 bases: TGTGCCAGCAGCCCGCTGGGGGGGGTAGAGACCCAGTACTTC. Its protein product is CASSPLGGVETQYF.

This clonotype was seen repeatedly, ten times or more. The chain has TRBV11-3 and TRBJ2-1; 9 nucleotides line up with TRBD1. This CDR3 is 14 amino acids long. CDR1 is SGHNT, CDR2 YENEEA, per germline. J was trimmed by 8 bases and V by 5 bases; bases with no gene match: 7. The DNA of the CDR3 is TGTGCCAGCAGCCCGGACAGGGGTGCTGATGAGCAGTTCTTC. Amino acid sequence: CASSPDRGADEQFF.

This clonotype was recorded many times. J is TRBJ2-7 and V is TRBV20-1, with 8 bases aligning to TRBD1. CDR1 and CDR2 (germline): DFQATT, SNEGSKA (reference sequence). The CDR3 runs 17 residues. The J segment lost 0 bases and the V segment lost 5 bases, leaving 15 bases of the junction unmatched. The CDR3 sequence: CSALGEKWTGSSYEQYF. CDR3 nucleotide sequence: TGCAGTGCTCTGGGTGAGAAATGGACAGGGAGCTCCTACGAGCAGTACTTC.

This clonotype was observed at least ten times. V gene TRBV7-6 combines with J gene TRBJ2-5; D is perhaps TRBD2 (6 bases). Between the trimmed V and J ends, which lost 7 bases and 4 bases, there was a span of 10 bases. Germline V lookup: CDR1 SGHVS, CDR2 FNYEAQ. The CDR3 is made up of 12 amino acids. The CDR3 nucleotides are TGTGCCAGCAATTCCGGGGGAGAGACCCAGTACTTC. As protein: CASNSGGETQYF. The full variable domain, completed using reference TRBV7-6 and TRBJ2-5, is GAGVSQSPRYKVTKRGQDVALRCDPISGHVSLYWYRQALGQGPEFLTYFNYEAQQDKSGLPNDRFSAERPEGSISTLTIQRTEQRDSAMYRCASNSGGETQYFGPGTRLLVL.

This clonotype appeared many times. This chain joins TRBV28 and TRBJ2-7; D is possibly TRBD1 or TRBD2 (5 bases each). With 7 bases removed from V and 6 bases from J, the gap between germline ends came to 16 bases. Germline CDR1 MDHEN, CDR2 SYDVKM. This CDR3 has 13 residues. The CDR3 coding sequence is TGTGCCAGCATACCTCGGGGCATTGGCGAGCAGTACTTC. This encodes CASIPRGIGEQYF. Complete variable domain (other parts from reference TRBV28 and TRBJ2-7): DVKVTQSSRYLVKRTGEKVFLECVQDMDHENMFWYRQDPGLGLRLIYFSYDVKMKEKGDIPEGYSVSREKKERFSLILESASTNQTSMYLCASIPRGIGEQYFGPGTRLTVT.

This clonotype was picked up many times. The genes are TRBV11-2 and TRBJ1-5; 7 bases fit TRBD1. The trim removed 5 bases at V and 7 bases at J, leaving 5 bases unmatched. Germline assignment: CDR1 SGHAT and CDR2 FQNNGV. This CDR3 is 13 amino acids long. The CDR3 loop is CASSRQGEQPQHF. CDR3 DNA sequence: TGTGCCAGCAGCCGACAGGGAGAGCAGCCCCAGCATTTT. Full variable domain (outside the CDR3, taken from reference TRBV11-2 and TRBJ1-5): EAGVAQSPRYKIIEKRQSVAFWCNPISGHATLYWYQQILGQGPKLLIQFQNNGVVDDSQLPKDRFSAERLKGVDSTLKIQPAKLEDSAVYLCASSRQGEQPQHFGDGTRLSIL.

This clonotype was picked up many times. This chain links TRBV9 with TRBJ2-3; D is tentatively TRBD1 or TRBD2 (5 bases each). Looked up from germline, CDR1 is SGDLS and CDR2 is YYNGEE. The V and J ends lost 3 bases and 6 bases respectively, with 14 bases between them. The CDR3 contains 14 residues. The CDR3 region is CASSAGPLPDTQYF. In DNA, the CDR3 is TGTGCCAGCAGCGCGGGACCCCTCCCCGATACGCAGTATTTT.

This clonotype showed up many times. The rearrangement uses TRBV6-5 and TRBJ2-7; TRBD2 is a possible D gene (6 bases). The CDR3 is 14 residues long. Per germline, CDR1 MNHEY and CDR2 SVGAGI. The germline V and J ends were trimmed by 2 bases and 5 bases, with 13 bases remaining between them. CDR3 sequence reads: CASSYLGRGNEQYF. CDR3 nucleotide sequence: TGTGCCAGCAGTTACCTAGGACGGGGGAACGAGCAGTACTTC.

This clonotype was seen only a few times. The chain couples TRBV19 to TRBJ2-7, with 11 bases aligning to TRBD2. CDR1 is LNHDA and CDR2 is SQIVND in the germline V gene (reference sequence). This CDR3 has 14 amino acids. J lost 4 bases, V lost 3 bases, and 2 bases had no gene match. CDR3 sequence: CASSISGGAYEQYF. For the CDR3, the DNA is TGTGCCAGTAGTATTAGCGGGGGGGCGTACGAGCAGTACTTC.

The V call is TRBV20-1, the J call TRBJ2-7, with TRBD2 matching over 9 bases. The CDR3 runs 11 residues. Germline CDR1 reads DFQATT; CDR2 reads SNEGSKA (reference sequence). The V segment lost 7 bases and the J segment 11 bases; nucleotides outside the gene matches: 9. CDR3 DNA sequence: TGCAGTGTTCCGGGACTAGCTCAGGAGTACTTC. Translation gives CSVPGLAQEYF.

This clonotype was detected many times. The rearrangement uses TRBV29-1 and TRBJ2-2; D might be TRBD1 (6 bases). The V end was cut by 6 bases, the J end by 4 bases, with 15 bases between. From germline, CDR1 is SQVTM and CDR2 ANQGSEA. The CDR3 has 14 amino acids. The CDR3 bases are TGCAGCGTGGTGGACAGTTCGGGCACCGGGGAGCTGTTTTTT. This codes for CSVVDSSGTGELFF.

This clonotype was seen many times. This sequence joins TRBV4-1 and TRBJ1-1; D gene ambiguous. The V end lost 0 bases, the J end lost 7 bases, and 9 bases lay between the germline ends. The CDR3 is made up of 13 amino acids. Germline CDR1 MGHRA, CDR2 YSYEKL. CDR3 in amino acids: CASSQEPYFEAFF. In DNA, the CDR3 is TGCGCCAGCAGCCAAGAACCGTACTTTGAAGCTTTCTTT.

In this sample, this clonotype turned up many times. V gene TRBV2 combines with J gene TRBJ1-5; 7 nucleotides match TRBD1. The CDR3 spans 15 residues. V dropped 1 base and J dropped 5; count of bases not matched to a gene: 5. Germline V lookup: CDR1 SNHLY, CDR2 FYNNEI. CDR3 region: CASSEEGARDQPQHF. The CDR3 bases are TGTGCCAGCAGTGAAGAGGGGGCGAGGGATCAGCCCCAGCATTTT.

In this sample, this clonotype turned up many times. Here the CDR3 DNA reads TGTGCCAGCTCACCACCTCGGGGGCAGAACACTGAAGCTTTCTTT. Translating gives CASSPPRGQNTEAFF. This sequence joins TRBV18 and TRBJ1-1; D possibly corresponds to TRBD1 (6 bases). Germline values: CDR1 KGHSH, CDR2 LQKENI. The CDR3 is 15 amino acids. V lost 0 bases and J lost 1, with 9 bases in between.

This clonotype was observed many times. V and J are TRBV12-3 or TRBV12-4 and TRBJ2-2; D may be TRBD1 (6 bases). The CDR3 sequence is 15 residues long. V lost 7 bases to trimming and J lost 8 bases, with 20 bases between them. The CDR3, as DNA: TGTGCCAGCATCTCAGGCGTTAAGGGGGTTGGGGAGCTGTTTTTT. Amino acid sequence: CASISGVKGVGELFF.

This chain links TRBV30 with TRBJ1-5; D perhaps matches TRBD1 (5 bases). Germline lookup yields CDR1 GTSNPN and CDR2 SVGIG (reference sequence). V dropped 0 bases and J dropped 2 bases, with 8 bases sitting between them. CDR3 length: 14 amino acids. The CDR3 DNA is TGTGCCTGGAGTGTTGGGGCAGGCAATCAGCCCCAGCATTTT. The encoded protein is CAWSVGAGNQPQHF.

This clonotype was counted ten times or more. The CDR3 bases are TGTGCCAGCAGCCGGGACGGAGGCAATGAGCAGTTCTTC. This translates into CASSRDGGNEQFF. This chain joins TRBV3-1 and TRBJ2-1; D tentatively fits TRBD1 or TRBD2 (5 bases each). CDR3 size: 13 residues. V shed 4 bases and J shed 6 bases, with 10 bases lying between them. The germline gives CDR1 LGHDT, CDR2 YNNKEL (reference sequence).

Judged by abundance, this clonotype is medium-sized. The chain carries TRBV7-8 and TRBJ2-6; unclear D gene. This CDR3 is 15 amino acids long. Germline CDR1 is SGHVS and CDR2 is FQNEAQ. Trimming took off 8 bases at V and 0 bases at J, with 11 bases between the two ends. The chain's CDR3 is CASGDMSSGANVLTF. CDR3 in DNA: TGTGCCAGCGGAGACATGAGCTCTGGGGCCAACGTCCTGACTTTC.

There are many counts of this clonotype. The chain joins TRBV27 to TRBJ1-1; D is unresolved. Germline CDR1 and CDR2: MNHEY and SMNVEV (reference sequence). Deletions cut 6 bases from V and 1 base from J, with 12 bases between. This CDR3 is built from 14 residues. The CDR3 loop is CASSPAMGNTEAFF. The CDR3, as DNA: TGTGCCAGCAGCCCTGCTATGGGGAACACTGAAGCTTTCTTT.